These 11 T cell receptor beta chains originate from one sample sequenced in a study of T cells in Graves' hyperthyroidism and ophthalmopathy. Regions amplified from RNA transcripts were the TCR beta CDR3 regions. The HTBI primer set drove a first-round RT-PCR of the TCR CDR3. TCRdb analysed the multiplex PCR reads with MiXCR anew, one entry per CDR3 protein. Of about 340,000 distinct CDR3 sequences in the sample, over 20% were seen once. Sequenced material: blood. The receptors were gathered from a woman in her forties or fifties with Graves' hyperthyroidism.

The rearrangement joins TRBV27 to TRBJ1-2; tentatively, D is TRBD1 (5 bases). This CDR3 spans 13 amino acids. V was shortened by 10 bases and J by 5 bases, with 17 bases between the two germline ends. Germline V lookup: CDR1 MNHEY, CDR2 SMNVEV (reference sequence). CDR3 sequence: CATRPGLRYGYTF. CDR3 nucleotides: TGTGCCACCAGACCGGGGCTCCGTTATGGCTACACCTTC.

This clonotype has ten or more counts. The chain combines TRBV6-7 with TRBJ2-5; 7 positions agree with TRBD2. TRBV6-7 falls under the ORF class, with uncertain function. V dropped 5 bases and J dropped 0; count of bases not matched to a gene: 9. CDR3 length equals 16 residues. The CDR3 bases are TGTGCCAGCAGTAGCCCGACTAGCCAGTACCAAGAGACCCAGTACTTC. Its translation: CASSSPTSQYQETQYF.

This clonotype came up a few times. Here the CDR3 DNA reads TGTGCCAGCACCAGCGGATATCAGCCCCAGCATTTT. It codes for CASTSGYQPQHF. The V gene is TRBV6-2 or TRBV6-3, the J gene TRBJ1-5; D gene unclear. CDR3 size: 12 residues. Germline-derived CDR1 and CDR2 are MNHEY and SVGEGT. V shed 7 bases and J shed 5 bases, with 9 bases lying between them.

This clonotype was recorded at least ten times. CDR3 residues: CASSELAGAGEQYF. The CDR3 DNA reads TGTGCCAGCAGTGAATTAGCGGGAGCTGGAGAGCAGTACTTC. V usage is TRBV2 and J usage is TRBJ2-7; 9 positions agree with TRBD2. Per germline, CDR1 SNHLY and CDR2 FYNNEI. The CDR3 is 14 residues long. V dropped 2 bases and J dropped 7; count of bases not matched to a gene: 6.

This clonotype was seen many times. CDR3 amino acids: CASSYTENSGNTIYF. Written as DNA, the CDR3 is TGTGCCAGCAGTTACACGGAGAACTCTGGAAACACCATATATTTT. This rearrangement joins TRBV6-6 to TRBJ1-3, with D unresolved. Trimming shortened V by 2 bases and J by 0 bases, and 8 bases separated the two germline ends. CDR1 MNHNY and CDR2 SVGAGI come from the germline V gene (reference sequence). CDR3 size: 15 residues.

In this sample, this clonotype turned up many times. V and J are TRBV28 and TRBJ2-2, with D tentatively TRBD1 (6 bases). V lost 4 bases and J lost 0, with 12 bases in between. The germline gives CDR1 MDHEN, CDR2 SYDVKM. The CDR3 is 16 amino acids. This CDR3 is CASSSQGTANTGELFF. DNA of the CDR3: TGTGCCAGCAGTTCCCAGGGGACGGCGAACACCGGGGAGCTGTTTTTT.

The chain employs TRBV7-9 and TRBJ1-4; a possible D gene is TRBD1 (5 bases). The CDR3 has 13 residues. Germline CDR1 and CDR2: SEHNR and FQNEAQ (reference sequence). V was pared by 9 bases and J by 4 bases, with 12 bases between. The DNA of the CDR3 is TGTGCCAGTGCCCCGGGGCGTAATGAAAAACTGTTTTTT. Encoded protein: CASAPGRNEKLFF. The variable domain in full, with the rest retrieved from reference TRBV7-9 and TRBJ1-4, is DTGVSQNPRHKITKRGQNVTFRCDPISEHNRLYWYRQTLGQGPEFLTYFQNEAQLEKSRLLSDRFSAERPKGSFSTLEIQRTEQGDSAMYLCASAPGRNEKLFFGSGTQLSVL.

This clonotype was seen more than once but under ten times. The chain combines TRBV10-3 with TRBJ2-2; 11 bases are a match to TRBD2. Germline CDR1 and CDR2: ENHRY and SYGVKD. V trimming: 10 bases; J trimming: 0 bases; junction bases outside the gene matches: 7. CDR3 length: 16 residues. CDR3 bases: TGTGCCACCCTAGCGGGGGGCCTTACGAACACCGGGGAGCTGTTTTTT. It yields the protein CATLAGGLTNTGELFF.

This clonotype was counted many times. The chain joins TRBV20-1 to TRBJ2-7, with 9 bases fitting TRBD1. The CDR3 is 13 residues long. The trim removed 3 bases at V and 2 bases at J, leaving 2 bases unmatched. Per the germline V gene, CDR1 is DFQATT and CDR2 is SNEGSKA (reference sequence). CDR3 sequence: CSARTGGTYEQYF. For the CDR3, the DNA is TGCAGTGCTAGGACAGGGGGGACCTACGAGCAGTACTTC.

The table lists this clonotype with many counts. The chain links TRBV5-1 to TRBJ2-3, with 8 bases aligning to TRBD2. CDR1 and CDR2 from the germline V gene are SGHRS and YFSETQ. Trimming at V came to 1 base and at J to 1 base, leaving 5 bases not matched to a gene. CDR3 size: 16 residues. In DNA form, the CDR3 reads TGCGCCAGCAGCTTGAGGAGCGGGAGTGGCACAGATACGCAGTATTTT. Translation: CASSLRSGSGTDTQYF.

The chain joins TRBV6-5 to TRBJ1-4, with D maybe TRBD1 (6 bases). Germline V gene sequence: CDR1 MNHEY, CDR2 SVGAGI. V was clipped by 2 bases and J by 8 bases, with 15 bases between them. The CDR3 loop spans 15 amino acids. The CDR3: CASSYQAGAGEKLFF. The CDR3 DNA follows: TGTGCCAGCAGTTACCAGGCAGGGGCAGGAGAAAAACTGTTTTTT.